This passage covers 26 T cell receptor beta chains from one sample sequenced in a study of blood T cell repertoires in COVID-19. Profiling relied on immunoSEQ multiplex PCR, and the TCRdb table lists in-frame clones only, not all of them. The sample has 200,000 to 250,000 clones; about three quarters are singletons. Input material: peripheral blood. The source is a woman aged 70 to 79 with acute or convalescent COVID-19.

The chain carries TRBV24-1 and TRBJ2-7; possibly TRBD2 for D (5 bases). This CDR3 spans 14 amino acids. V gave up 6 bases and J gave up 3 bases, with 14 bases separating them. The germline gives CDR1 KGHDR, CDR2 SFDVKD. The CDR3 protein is CATSPGNSLYEQYF. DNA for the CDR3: TGTGCCACCAGTCCGGGGAACTCTCTCTACGAGCAGTACTTC.

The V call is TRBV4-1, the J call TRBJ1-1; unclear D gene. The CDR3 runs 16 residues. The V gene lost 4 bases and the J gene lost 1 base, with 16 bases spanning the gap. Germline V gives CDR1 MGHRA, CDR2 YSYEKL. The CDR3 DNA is TGCGCCAGCAGCCGGCATTACGACACCCGGAACACTGAAGCTTTCTTT. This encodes CASSRHYDTRNTEAFF.

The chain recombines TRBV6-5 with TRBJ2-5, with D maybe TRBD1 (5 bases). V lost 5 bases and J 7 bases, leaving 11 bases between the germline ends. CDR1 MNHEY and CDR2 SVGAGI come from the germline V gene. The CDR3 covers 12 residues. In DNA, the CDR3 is TGTGCCAGCAGTCAGGGCGGCGGGACCCAGTACTTC. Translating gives CASSQGGGTQYF.

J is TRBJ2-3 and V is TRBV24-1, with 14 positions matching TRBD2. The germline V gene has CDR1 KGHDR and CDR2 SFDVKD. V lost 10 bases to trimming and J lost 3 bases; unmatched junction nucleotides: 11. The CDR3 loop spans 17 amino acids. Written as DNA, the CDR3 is TGTGCCACTGAAGGGACTAGCGGGAGCCCTACAACAGATACGCAGTATTTT. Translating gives CATEGTSGSPTTDTQYF.

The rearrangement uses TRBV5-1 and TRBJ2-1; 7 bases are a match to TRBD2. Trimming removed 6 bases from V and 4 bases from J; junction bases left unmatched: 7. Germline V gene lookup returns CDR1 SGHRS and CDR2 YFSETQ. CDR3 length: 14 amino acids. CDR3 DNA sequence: TGCGCCAGCACAAGCGGGATCGATTACAATGAGCAGTTCTTC. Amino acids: CASTSGIDYNEQFF.

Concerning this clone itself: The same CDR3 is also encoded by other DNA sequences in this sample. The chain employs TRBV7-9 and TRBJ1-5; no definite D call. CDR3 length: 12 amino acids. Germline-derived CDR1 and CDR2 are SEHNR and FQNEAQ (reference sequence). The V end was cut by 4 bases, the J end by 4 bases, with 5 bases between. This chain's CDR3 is CASSSNNQPQHF. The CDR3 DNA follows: TGTGCCAGCAGCTCCAATAATCAGCCCCAGCATTTT.

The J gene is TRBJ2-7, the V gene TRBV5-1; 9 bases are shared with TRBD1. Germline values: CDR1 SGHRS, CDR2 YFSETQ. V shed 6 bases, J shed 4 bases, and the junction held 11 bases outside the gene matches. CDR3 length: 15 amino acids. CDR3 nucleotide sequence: TGCGCCAGCAACCCAACCGGGACAGGGTATTACGAGCAGTACTTC. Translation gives CASNPTGTGYYEQYF. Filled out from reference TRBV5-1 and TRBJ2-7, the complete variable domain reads KAGVTQTPRYLIKTRGQQVTLSCSPISGHRSVSWYQQTPGQGLQFLFEYFSETQRNKGNFPGRFSGRQFSNSRSEMNVSTLELGDSALYLCASNPTGTGYYEQYFGPGTRLTVT.

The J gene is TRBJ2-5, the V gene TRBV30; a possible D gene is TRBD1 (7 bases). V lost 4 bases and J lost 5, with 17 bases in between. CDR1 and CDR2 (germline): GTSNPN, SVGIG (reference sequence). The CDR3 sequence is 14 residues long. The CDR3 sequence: CAWTRGPGGETQYF. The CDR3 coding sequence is TGTGCCTGGACTAGGGGGCCTGGAGGGGAGACCCAGTACTTC.

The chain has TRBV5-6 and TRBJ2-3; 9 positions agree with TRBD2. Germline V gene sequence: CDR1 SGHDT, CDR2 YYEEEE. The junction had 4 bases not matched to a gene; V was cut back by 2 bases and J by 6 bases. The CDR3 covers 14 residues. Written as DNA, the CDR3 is TGTGCCAGCAGCTTAAGCAGCGGGAGGGATACGCAGTATTTT. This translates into CASSLSSGRDTQYF.

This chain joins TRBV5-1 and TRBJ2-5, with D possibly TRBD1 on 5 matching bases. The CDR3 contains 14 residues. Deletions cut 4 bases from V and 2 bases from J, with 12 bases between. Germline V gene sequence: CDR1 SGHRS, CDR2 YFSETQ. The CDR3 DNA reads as TGCGCCAGCAGCAATACAGGACCTCAAGAGACCCAGTACTTC. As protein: CASSNTGPQETQYF.

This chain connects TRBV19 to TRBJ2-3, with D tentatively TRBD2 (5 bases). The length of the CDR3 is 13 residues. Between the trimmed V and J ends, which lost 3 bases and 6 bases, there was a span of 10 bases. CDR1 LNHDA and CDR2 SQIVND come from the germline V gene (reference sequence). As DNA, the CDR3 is TGTGCCAGTAGTATTGGGAGAGGGGATACGCAGTATTTT. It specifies CASSIGRGDTQYF.

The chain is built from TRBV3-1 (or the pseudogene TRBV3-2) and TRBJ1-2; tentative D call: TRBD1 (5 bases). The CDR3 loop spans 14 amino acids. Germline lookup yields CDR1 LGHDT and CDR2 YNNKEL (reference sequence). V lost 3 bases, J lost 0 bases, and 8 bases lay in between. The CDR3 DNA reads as TGTGCCAGCAGCCAGTCAGGGACTAACTATGGCTACACCTTC. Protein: CASSQSGTNYGYTF.

DNA of the CDR3: TGCGCCAGCAGCTTGGCTCGGGACTGGGATTTAATTGAGACCCAGTACTTC. Translated: CASSLARDWDLIETQYF. V usage is TRBV5-1 and J usage is TRBJ2-5; D may be TRBD2 (6 bases). With 0 bases removed from V and 5 bases from J, the gap between germline ends came to 20 bases. The CDR3 extends over 17 amino acids. The germline V gene encodes CDR1 SGHRS and CDR2 YFSETQ.

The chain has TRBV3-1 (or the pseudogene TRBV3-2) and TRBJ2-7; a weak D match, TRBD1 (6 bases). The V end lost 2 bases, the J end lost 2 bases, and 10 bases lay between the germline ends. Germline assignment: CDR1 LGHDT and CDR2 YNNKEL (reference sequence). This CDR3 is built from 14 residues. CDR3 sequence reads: CASSQRGIPYEQYF. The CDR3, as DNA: TGTGCCAGCAGCCAAAGGGGGATCCCCTACGAGCAGTACTTC.

CDR3 residues: CASSLTGGFYGYTF. Here the CDR3 DNA reads TGTGCCAGCAGCTTGACAGGGGGATTCTATGGCTACACCTTC. V usage is TRBV11-2 and J usage is TRBJ1-2; 9 bases agree with TRBD1. The CDR3 sequence is 14 residues long. Germline V gives CDR1 SGHAT, CDR2 FQNNGV. V shed 3 bases, J shed 4 bases, and the junction held 3 bases outside the gene matches.

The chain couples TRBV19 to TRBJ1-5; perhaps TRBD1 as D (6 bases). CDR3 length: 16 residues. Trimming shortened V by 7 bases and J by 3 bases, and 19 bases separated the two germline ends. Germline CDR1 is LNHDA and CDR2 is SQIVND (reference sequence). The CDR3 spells CASTMGAGTYNQPQHF. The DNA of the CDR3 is TGTGCCAGTACCATGGGGGCAGGGACCTACAATCAGCCCCAGCATTTT.

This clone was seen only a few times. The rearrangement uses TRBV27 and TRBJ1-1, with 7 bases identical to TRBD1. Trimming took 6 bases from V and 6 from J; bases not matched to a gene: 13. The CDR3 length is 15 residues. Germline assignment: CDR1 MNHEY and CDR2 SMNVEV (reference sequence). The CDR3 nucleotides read TGTGCCAGCAGCCTGACCATAGGACAGGCAGCTGAAGCTTTCTTT. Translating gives CASSLTIGQAAEAFF.

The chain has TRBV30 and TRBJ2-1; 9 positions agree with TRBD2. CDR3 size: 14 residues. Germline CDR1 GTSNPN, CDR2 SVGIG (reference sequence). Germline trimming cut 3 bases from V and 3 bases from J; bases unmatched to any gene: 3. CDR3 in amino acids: CAWRREGRYNEQFF. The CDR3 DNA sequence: TGTGCCTGGAGGCGGGAGGGCCGCTACAATGAGCAGTTCTTC.

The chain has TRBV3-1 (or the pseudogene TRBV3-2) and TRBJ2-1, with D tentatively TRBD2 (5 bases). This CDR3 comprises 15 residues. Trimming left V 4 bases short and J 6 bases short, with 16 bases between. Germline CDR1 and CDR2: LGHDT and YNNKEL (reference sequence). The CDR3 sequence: CASSLSSLRGNEQFF. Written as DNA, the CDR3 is TGTGCCAGCAGCCTATCTAGCCTCCGGGGCAATGAGCAGTTCTTC.

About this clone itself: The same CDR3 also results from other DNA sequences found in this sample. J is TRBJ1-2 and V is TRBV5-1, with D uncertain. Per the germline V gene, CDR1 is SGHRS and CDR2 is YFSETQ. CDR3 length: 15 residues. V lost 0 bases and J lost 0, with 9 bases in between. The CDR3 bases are TGCGCCAGCAGCTTGGGTCAGGCGACTAACTATGGCTACACCTTC. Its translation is CASSLGQATNYGYTF.

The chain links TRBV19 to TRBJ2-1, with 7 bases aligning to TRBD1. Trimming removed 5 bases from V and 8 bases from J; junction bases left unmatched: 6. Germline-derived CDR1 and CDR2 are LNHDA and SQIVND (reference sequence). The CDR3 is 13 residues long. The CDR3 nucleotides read TGTGCCAGTAGTCGACAGGGAGCCGATGAGCAGTTCTTC. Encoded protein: CASSRQGADEQFF.

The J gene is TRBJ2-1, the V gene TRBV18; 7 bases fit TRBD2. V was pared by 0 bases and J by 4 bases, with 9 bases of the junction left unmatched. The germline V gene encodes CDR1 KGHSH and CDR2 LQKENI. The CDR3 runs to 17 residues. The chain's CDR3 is CASSPPAAGVGYNEQFF. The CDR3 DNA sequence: TGTGCCAGCTCACCACCTGCTGCGGGAGTGGGTTACAATGAGCAGTTCTTC.

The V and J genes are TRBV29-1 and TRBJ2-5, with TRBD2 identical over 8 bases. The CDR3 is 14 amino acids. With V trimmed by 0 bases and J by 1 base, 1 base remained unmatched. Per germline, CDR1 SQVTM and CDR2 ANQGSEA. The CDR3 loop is CSVEDRGGQETQYF. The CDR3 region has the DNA TGCAGCGTTGAAGATCGGGGGGGCCAAGAGACCCAGTACTTC.

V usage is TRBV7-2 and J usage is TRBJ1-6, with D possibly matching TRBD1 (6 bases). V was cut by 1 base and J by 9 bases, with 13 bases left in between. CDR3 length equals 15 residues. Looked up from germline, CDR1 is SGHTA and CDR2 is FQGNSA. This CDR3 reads CASSLEGVQGSPLHF. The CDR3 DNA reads TGTGCCAGCAGCTTAGAGGGGGTTCAGGGTTCACCCCTCCACTTT.

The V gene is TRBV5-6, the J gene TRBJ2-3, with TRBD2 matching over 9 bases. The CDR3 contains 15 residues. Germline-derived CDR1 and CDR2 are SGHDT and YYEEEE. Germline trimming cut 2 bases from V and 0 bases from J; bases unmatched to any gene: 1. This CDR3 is CASSLGLASTDTQYF. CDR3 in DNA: TGTGCCAGCAGCTTAGGACTAGCGAGCACAGATACGCAGTATTTT.

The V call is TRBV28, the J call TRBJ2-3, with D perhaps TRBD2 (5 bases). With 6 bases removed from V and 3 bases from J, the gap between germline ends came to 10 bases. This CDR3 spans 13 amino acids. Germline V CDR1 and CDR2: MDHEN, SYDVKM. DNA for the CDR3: TGTGCCAGCAGATTCAGCGGTACAGATACGCAGTATTTT. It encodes CASRFSGTDTQYF.